The 12 T cell receptor beta chains below all came from one sample that was sequenced in a study of regulatory T cells in long-lasting Graves disease. Time point here: newly diagnosed GD, antithyroid drugs for less than 3 months. Extracted PBMC RNA gave rise to the TCR library. Building the TCR beta libraries relied on iRepertoire HTBI primers, and CDR3 regions underwent Arm-PCR. TCRdb re-called the multiplex PCR reads through MiXCR, storing one row per CDR3 protein. The sample has roughly 380,000 distinct CDR3 sequences, roughly a sixth seen once. The material sequenced was peripheral blood mononuclear cells (PBMCs), taken at new diagnosis, from a patient treated with antithyroid drugs. The receptors were sampled from a female donor with Graves disease.

This clonotype has at least ten counts. The chain joins TRBV6-1 to TRBJ1-5; D ambiguous. V was clipped by 1 base and J by 6 bases, with 13 bases between them. From germline, CDR1 is MNHNS and CDR2 SASEGT. This CDR3 is built from 15 residues. The CDR3, as DNA: TGTGCCAGCAGTGAAGATAGGGCGTGGGGTCAGCCCCAGCATTTT. This translates into CASSEDRAWGQPQHF.

This clonotype was counted at least ten times. This chain joins TRBV5-5 and TRBJ2-5; D is unclear. The CDR3 contains 14 residues. The germline gives CDR1 SGHKS, CDR2 YYEKEE (reference sequence). V was pared by 2 bases and J by 5 bases, with 13 bases between. The CDR3 sequence is CASSFVESAETQYF. The CDR3 DNA sequence: TGTGCCAGCAGCTTTGTGGAGAGTGCCGAGACCCAGTACTTC.

This clonotype has at least ten counts. The chain combines TRBV7-2 with TRBJ1-1; D remains ambiguous. Trimming pared 0 bases from V and 0 bases from J, leaving 11 bases between. Germline V gives CDR1 SGHTA, CDR2 FQGNSA. The CDR3 is 16 amino acids. The CDR3 nucleotides read TGTGCCAGCAGCTTAGCCGCCCCGCTGGTGAACACTGAAGCTTTCTTT. Translated, it gives CASSLAAPLVNTEAFF.

This clonotype was counted between two and nine times. The chain uses TRBV28 and TRBJ2-6, with 8 bases fitting TRBD1. V lost 8 bases, J lost 2 bases, and 8 bases stayed unmatched. CDR3 length equals 16 residues. The germline CDR1 and CDR2 sequences are MDHEN and SYDVKM. This chain's CDR3 is CASGQGAFTGANVLTF. The CDR3 DNA is TGTGCCAGCGGCCAGGGGGCTTTCACTGGGGCCAACGTCCTGACTTTC. Supplemented by reference TRBV28 and TRBJ2-6, the full variable domain reads DVKVTQSSRYLVKRTGEKVFLECVQDMDHENMFWYRQDPGLGLRLIYFSYDVKMKEKGDIPEGYSVSREKKERFSLILESASTNQTSMYLCASGQGAFTGANVLTFGAGSRLTVL.

This clonotype was counted a few times. This likely traces to a read error, being one base from a far larger clone. V gene TRBV3-1 combines with J gene TRBJ2-7; no firm D call. Germline CDR1 reads LGHDT; CDR2 reads YNNKEL (reference sequence). The CDR3 is 12 amino acids. The V end lost 4 bases, the J end lost 3 bases, and 7 bases lay between the germline ends. The CDR3 is CASSRGNYEQYF. The CDR3 DNA follows: TGTGCCAGCAGCCGGGGAAACTACGAGCAGTACTTC.

This clonotype came up many times. This rearrangement joins TRBV11-2 to TRBJ2-1; D remains ambiguous. The germline gives CDR1 SGHAT, CDR2 FQNNGV. V gave up 5 bases and J gave up 8 bases, with 13 bases separating them. The CDR3 consists of 13 residues. The CDR3, as DNA: TGTGCCAGCAGCACGTACGGATCCGATGAGCAGTTCTTC. As protein: CASSTYGSDEQFF.

This clonotype showed up many times. The chain joins TRBV6-1 to TRBJ1-5; TRBD1 aligns across 12 bases. Per germline, CDR1 MNHNS and CDR2 SASEGT. With 10 bases clipped from V and 2 bases from J, the junction kept 12 bases outside the gene matches. The CDR3 extends over 17 amino acids. CDR3 protein: CATRPGQGAGGNQPQHF. The DNA for the CDR3 is TGTGCCACACGGCCGGGACAGGGGGCGGGAGGCAATCAGCCCCAGCATTTT.

This sequence joins TRBV19 and TRBJ2-2; 8 bases are a match to TRBD1. This CDR3 has 16 residues. Germline CDR1 and CDR2: LNHDA and SQIVND (reference sequence). V trimming: 7 bases; J trimming: 6 bases; junction bases outside the gene matches: 13. In DNA, the CDR3 is TGTGCCAGTACCGAATCGACAGGGGCCTGGGCCGGGGAGCTGTTTTTT. Its translation is CASTESTGAWAGELFF.

The table lists this clonotype with many counts. V and J are TRBV7-3 and TRBJ2-3, with 8 bases matching TRBD2. Trimming took 0 bases from V and 6 from J; bases not matched to a gene: 5. The CDR3 is 15 residues long. Germline CDR1 is SGHTA and CDR2 is FQGTGA. The CDR3 here is CASSLTSGEQDTQYF. The CDR3 DNA sequence: TGTGCCAGCAGCTTAACTAGCGGGGAGCAGGATACGCAGTATTTT.

This clonotype was seen many times. V usage is TRBV7-9 and J usage is TRBJ2-5; D remains unclear. V was shortened by 1 base and J by 4 bases, with 4 bases between the two germline ends. The CDR3 consists of 12 residues. Germline V gene sequence: CDR1 SEHNR, CDR2 FQNEAQ (reference sequence). The CDR3 DNA follows: TGTGCCAGCAGCTTAGAGTCAGAGACCCAGTACTTC. Residues: CASSLESETQYF.

About this clonotype itself: This sequence may be a read error, since a much larger clone differs from it by one base. The rearrangement links TRBV15 to TRBJ1-1; 8 bases are shared with TRBD1. The CDR3 consists of 17 residues. Germline assignment: CDR1 LNHNV and CDR2 YYDKDF (reference sequence). Here the CDR3 reads CATSRTGAGGVNAEAFF. The CDR3 DNA is TGTGCCACCAGCAGGACAGGGGCAGGGGGGGTGAACGCTGAAGCTTTCTTT.

Ten or more counts support this clonotype. CDR3 region: CASSPAGTGYNQPQHF. CDR3 nucleotide sequence: TGTGCCAGCAGTCCCGCGGGGACAGGATACAATCAGCCCCAGCATTTT. The rearrangement links TRBV12-3 or TRBV12-4 to TRBJ1-5; 8 bases fit TRBD1. The CDR3 spans 16 residues. With 5 bases clipped from V and 3 bases from J, the junction kept 9 bases outside the gene matches.